The rows below give T cell receptor beta chains drawn from one sample of a study of T cells in Graves' hyperthyroidism and ophthalmopathy. TCRdb used MiXCR to reprocess the multiplex PCR reads, holding one entry per CDR3 protein. The data hold some 500,000 distinct CDR3 sequences, with 16% observed a single time. The sample taken for sequencing was blood. Every receptor here comes from a woman under 40 with Graves' ophthalmopathy. Each CDR3 is given with its conserved first and last residue. A D gene is named only where the DNA matches it firmly. Some rows have no size entry. The others give once, few or many, or a class for an expanded clone.

cdr3_nt cdr3_aa d_call j_call v_call clone_size
TGTGCCAGCACCCTGGGGGGACTAGCGGGACAACGCTCCTACAATGAGCAGTTCTTC CASTLGGLAGQRSYNEQFF TRBD2 TRBJ2-1 TRBV5-8 many
TGTGCCAGCAGTCTCCCCGGGGGGACCTACGAGCAGTACTTC CASSLPGGTYEQYF TRBD2 TRBJ2-7 TRBV6-1 many
TGTGCCAGCAGCTCTGGGACAGGGGGGAACCAAGAGACCCAGTACTTC CASSSGTGGNQETQYF TRBD1 TRBJ2-5 TRBV7-9 once
TGTGCCAGCAGCTCAAGACTAGCGGCAAGCACAGATACGCAGTATTTT CASSSRLAASTDTQYF TRBD2 TRBJ2-3 TRBV7-9 few
TGTGCCAGCAGCGTAGGAGTCCTCTCCTACAATGAGCAGTTCTTC CASSVGVLSYNEQFF . TRBJ2-1 TRBV9 many
TGTGCCAGCGGACATAGTCCCGAGCAGTTCTTC CASGHSPEQFF . TRBJ2-1 TRBV6-2/TRBV6-3 .
TGTGCCAGCTCGTCCCAGGTAGAGACCCAGTACTTC CASSSQVETQYF . TRBJ2-5 TRBV6-1 many
TGCAGTGCTAGAGATCGGGGTAGCGGGAGTACCTACAATGAGCAGTTCTTC CSARDRGSGSTYNEQFF TRBD2 TRBJ2-1 TRBV20-1 many
TGCAGTGCTAGAGAGGAAAGCACAGATACGCAGTATTTT CSAREESTDTQYF . TRBJ2-3 TRBV20-1 .
TGTGCCAGCAGTACCCACAGGGGGAGCAATGAGCAGTTCTTC CASSTHRGSNEQFF TRBD1 TRBJ2-1 TRBV6-1 .
TGTGCCAGCAGTGACCCGGGACTAGGGAGGCTCACAGATACGCAGTATTTT CASSDPGLGRLTDTQYF TRBD2 TRBJ2-3 TRBV28 many
TGTGCCACCAGTGATTTTAGGGGTGACGGGAACACTGAAGCTTTCTTT CATSDFRGDGNTEAFF . TRBJ1-1 TRBV24-1 few
TGTGCCAGCAGTTTAGCGCTACTAGCGGGAGGCGCCGAGGAGCAGTACTTC CASSLALLAGGAEEQYF TRBD2 TRBJ2-7 TRBV12-3/TRBV12-4 few
TGTGCCAGCAGTTTAAGACAGGGACGAGACAATGAGCAGTTCTTC CASSLRQGRDNEQFF TRBD1 TRBJ2-1 TRBV27 many
TGTGCCAGCAGCTTACGGGGGACAGGGGACACCGGGGAGCTGTTTTTT CASSLRGTGDTGELFF TRBD1 TRBJ2-2 TRBV7-6 few
TGTGCCAGCAGCTTAAGGGGTAACGGAAACACCATATATTTT CASSLRGNGNTIYF . TRBJ1-3 TRBV13 few
TGTGCCAGCAGCTTGGGACAGGGGGCTGAGCAGTTCTTC CASSLGQGAEQFF TRBD1 TRBJ2-1 TRBV5-5 few
TGTGCCAGCACAATCCCAGGGGCTGGATCAGGAGCTTTCTTT CASTIPGAGSGAFF . TRBJ1-1 TRBV28 many
TGTGCCATCAGTGAGTCGACAGGGGCACCCCTCCACTTT CAISESTGAPLHF TRBD1 TRBJ1-6 TRBV10-3 .
TGTGCCAGCAGGTCCAACGTAGGGTTTCGAGGGGACACTGAAGCTTTCTTT CASRSNVGFRGDTEAFF . TRBJ1-1 TRBV6-1 many
TGTGCCAGCAGTTCCCCGGGGGGGGGCGACTATGGCTACACCTTC CASSSPGGGDYGYTF . TRBJ1-2 TRBV28 .
TGCGCCAGCAGCTCATCCAGGGGGCTTAACTATGGCTACACCTTC CASSSSRGLNYGYTF TRBD1 TRBJ1-2 TRBV5-1 few
TGCAGTGCTAACGGACTAGCGGGAGAAATGGGGTTCTTC CSANGLAGEMGFF TRBD2 TRBJ2-1 TRBV20-1 .
TGTGCCAGCAGCATTGACAGGGGCCGCCAAGAGACCCAGTACTTC CASSIDRGRQETQYF TRBD1 TRBJ2-5 TRBV7-2 many
TGCGCCAGCAGCTTTAGGACAGTAGACTCCTACGAGCAGTACTTC CASSFRTVDSYEQYF . TRBJ2-7 TRBV5-1 many
TGTGCCAGCAGCTTAGGGTCAGCGGGTGACAATGAGCAGTTCTTC CASSLGSAGDNEQFF . TRBJ2-1 TRBV7-9 many
TGCAGTGCTAGAGAAGCCAGGGAAAGCAATCAGCCCCAGCATTTT CSAREARESNQPQHF . TRBJ1-5 TRBV20-1 few
TGTGCCAGCAGTTTGTGGGGGTCGGATGAGCAGTTCTTC CASSLWGSDEQFF . TRBJ2-1 TRBV27 many
TGCGCCAGCAGTGACAGGAATAACAATGAGCAGTTCTTC CASSDRNNNEQFF . TRBJ2-1 TRBV5-1 many
TGCGCCAGCAGCCCTGACCCAATAGGCACAGATACGCAGTATTTT CASSPDPIGTDTQYF . TRBJ2-3 TRBV4-3 .
TGTGCCAGCAGCGACGGACGGGAGGGGATTGAAAAACTGTTTTTT CASSDGREGIEKLFF . TRBJ1-4 TRBV6-2/TRBV6-3 .
TGTGCCAGCAGCCAAGAAATTGGCTCTGGGGCCAACGTCCTGACTTTC CASSQEIGSGANVLTF . TRBJ2-6 TRBV14 .
TGCGCCAGCAGCTCCTCCGGGACAGGTTACAATGAGCAGTTCTTC CASSSSGTGYNEQFF TRBD1 TRBJ2-1 TRBV5-1 few
TGCGCCAGCAGTGAGCCGGGAGGGGCCAACGTCCTGACTTTC CASSEPGGANVLTF . TRBJ2-6 TRBV10-1 few
TGTGCCAGCAGCTTGCGGGGGAACGATCAGCCCCAGCATTTT CASSLRGNDQPQHF . TRBJ1-5 TRBV5-6 many
TGTGCCAGCAGTTACACCTCCGCCGCGGAACTAGCGGGAGATGAAGATACGCAGTATTTT CASSYTSAAELAGDEDTQYF TRBD2 TRBJ2-3 TRBV6-2/TRBV6-3 many
TGTGCCAGCAGCTACACTCGGACAGGGGTCGACACTGAAGCTTTCTTT CASSYTRTGVDTEAFF TRBD1 TRBJ1-1 TRBV7-8 many
TGTGCCAGCCGCCCTACGGCCTACAATGAGCAGTTCTTC CASRPTAYNEQFF . TRBJ2-1 TRBV6-1 many
TGTGCCAGCAGTGCGAGTGTTGGGTGGACAGGTATCGACAATCAGCCCCAGCATTTT CASSASVGWTGIDNQPQHF TRBD1 TRBJ1-5 TRBV12-3/TRBV12-4 many
TGTGCCAGCCGACTCATTGGGAGGGCAAATGAGCAGTTCTTC CASRLIGRANEQFF TRBD2 TRBJ2-1 TRBV12-3/TRBV12-4 many